The clone carrying this TCR beta chain showed up just a few times. Some clones are missing from TCRdb's copy, which holds only in-frame ones; the method was immunoSEQ multiplex PCR. This table holds 100,000 to 150,000 clones, 80% to 90% found once. The germline V gene has CDR1 MNHEY and CDR2 SVGAGI. The CDR3 consists of 15 residues. V was shortened by 2 bases and J by 3 bases, with 11 bases between the two germline ends. This sample is drawn from a study of blood T cell repertoires in COVID-19. Whole-study context: Samples came from the United States, Italy and Spain, spanning acute and convalescent COVID-19.

Sample: peripheral blood. The chain is built from TRBV6-5 and TRBJ1-3; D gene ambiguous. The receptor was derived from a man between 40 and 49 years old with acute or convalescent COVID-19. CDR3 residues: CASSYGPGDGNTIYF. CDR3 DNA: TGTGCCAGCAGTTACGGGCCGGGAGATGGAAACACCATATATTTT.